This T cell receptor (beta chain) was found in a study of technical replicates of blood from a handful of donors. Produced via immunoSEQ multiplex PCR; TCRdb's table is partial and in-frame only. The sample lists about 94,000 clones, around 96% occurring once. The CDR3 is made up of 16 amino acids. With 0 bases clipped from V and 5 bases from J, the junction kept 9 bases outside the gene matches. Per the germline V gene, CDR1 is KGHSH and CDR2 is LQKENI. This clonotype originated in a human donor in good health. V gene TRBV18 combines with J gene TRBJ1-1; 7 nucleotides match TRBD1. The sequencing sample was made of T cells isolated from PBMCs. In DNA, the CDR3 is TGTGCCAGCTCACCACCGATAAACCAGGGGGATACTGAAGCTTTCTTT. Translated, it gives CASSPPINQGDTEAFF.